This record concerns one T cell receptor (beta chain) sequence. The entry originates in a study of blood T cell repertoires in COVID-19. Study details: The cDNA or gDNA used as material had been derived from T cells, B-cell-depleted T cells, or PBMCs.

The assay was immunoSEQ multiplex PCR, and TCRdb's table has in-frame clones only and misses some. The profile shows approximately 89,000 clones, roughly 85% of them singletons. CDR1 is SGHNT, CDR2 YYREEE, per germline (reference sequence). The length of the CDR3 is 14 residues. Trimming cost V 2 bases and J 7 bases; bases outside gene matches: 5. The J gene is TRBJ2-4, the V gene TRBV5-4, with 8 bases aligning to TRBD2. The sequenced material came from peripheral blood. This receptor was identified in a man in his 70s with acute or convalescent COVID-19. The CDR3 DNA follows: TGTGCCAGCAGCTTAGCGGGGGCCCGGAACATTCAGTACTTC. The encoded protein is CASSLAGARNIQYF.